The 20 T cell receptor beta chains below come from one sample, sequenced in a study of cytomegalovirus exposure and HLA in healthy donors. This PCR relied on a set of 60 Vbeta primers and 13 Jbeta primers. Produced via immunoSEQ multiplex PCR; TCRdb's table is partial and in-frame only. The sample includes roughly 140,000 clones, around 79% seen only once; the top ten take 1.7%. The sample taken for sequencing was PBMCs. The receptors derive from a woman aged 25 to 45 in good health and CMV-seronegative.

J is TRBJ2-7 and V is TRBV25-1; 10 positions agree with TRBD2. The CDR3 totals 14 residues. Germline V gene lookup returns CDR1 MGHDK and CDR2 SYGVNS. The ends lost 6 bases at V and 4 bases at J; junction bases unmatched: 6. The CDR3 reads CASSSSGGIYEQYF. The CDR3 coding sequence is TGTGCCAGCAGCTCTAGCGGGGGTATTTACGAGCAGTACTTC.

In this sample, this clone turned up a few times. V usage is TRBV30 and J usage is TRBJ1-4; 8 nucleotides line up with TRBD1. There are 15 residues in the CDR3. Per germline, CDR1 GTSNPN and CDR2 SVGIG (reference sequence). The V and J ends lost 7 bases and 5 bases, in that order; junction bases with no gene match: 12. The CDR3 loop reads CAYGVAGGRNEKLFF. The CDR3 DNA follows: TGTGCCTATGGAGTAGCAGGGGGCCGCAATGAAAAACTGTTTTTT.

This clone was observed a few times. The rearrangement joins TRBV5-1 to TRBJ1-1, with a tentative D call TRBD1 (6 bases). With 4 bases removed from V and 4 bases from J, the gap between germline ends came to 14 bases. CDR3 size: 14 residues. CDR1 SGHRS and CDR2 YFSETQ come from the germline V gene. CDR3 in amino acids: CASSITQGSTEAFF. The CDR3 region has the DNA TGCGCCAGCAGCATCACACAGGGTAGCACTGAAGCTTTCTTT.

This clone was recorded once. This chain links TRBV6-1 with TRBJ1-2; 7 bases line up with TRBD1. The J segment lost 5 bases and the V segment lost 0 bases, leaving 12 bases of the junction unmatched. The CDR3 is 17 amino acids. Per the germline V gene, CDR1 is MNHNS and CDR2 is SASEGT. The CDR3 loop reads CASSEAGRRGQGYGYTF. The CDR3 nucleotides are TGTGCCAGCAGTGAAGCGGGGAGGAGGGGGCAGGGGTATGGCTACACCTTC.

In its sample, this clone was seen once. The chain is built from TRBV5-6 and TRBJ2-5, with a possible D match to TRBD1 (6 bases). The CDR3 totals 13 residues. Trimming cost V 2 bases and J 4 bases, with 9 bases left between them. Per germline, CDR1 SGHDT and CDR2 YYEEEE. This chain's CDR3 is CASSLGGSETQYF. The CDR3 DNA reads TGTGCCAGCAGCTTAGGGGGATCAGAGACCCAGTACTTC. Full variable domain (missing parts from reference TRBV5-6 and TRBJ2-5): DAGVTQSPTHLIKTRGQQVTLRCSPKSGHDTVSWYQQALGQGPQFIFQYYEEEERQRGNFPDRFSGHQFPNYSSELNVNALLLGDSALYLCASSLGGSETQYFGPGTRLLVL.

The chain links TRBV7-9 to TRBJ2-2; 7 nucleotides agree with TRBD2. Germline CDR1 reads SEHNR; CDR2 reads FQNEAQ (reference sequence). This CDR3 contains 15 residues. V shed 5 bases, J shed 3 bases, and the junction held 6 bases outside the gene matches. The CDR3 loop reads CASSGLGWDTGELFF. CDR3 DNA: TGTGCCAGCAGCGGACTAGGGTGGGACACCGGGGAGCTGTTTTTT.

The CDR3 is CASNSPSTGARGYTF. The CDR3 DNA sequence: TGTGCCAGCAACTCCCCCTCGACAGGGGCAAGGGGCTACACCTTC. The chain is built from TRBV9 and TRBJ1-2; 8 nucleotides line up with TRBD1. Looked up from germline, CDR1 is SGDLS and CDR2 is YYNGEE. Germline trimming cut 6 bases from V and 8 bases from J; bases unmatched to any gene: 15. CDR3 length equals 15 residues.

This clone was found a few times. The chain links TRBV5-4 to TRBJ2-7; 10 bases are shared with TRBD2. With 4 bases clipped from V and 6 bases from J, the junction kept 10 bases outside the gene matches. The CDR3 is 15 amino acids. The germline V gene encodes CDR1 SGHNT and CDR2 YYREEE (reference sequence). CDR3: CASSPSGGASFEQYF. DNA for the CDR3: TGTGCCAGCAGCCCGAGCGGGGGGGCTTCTTTCGAGCAGTACTTC.

About this clone itself: Distinct nucleotide sequences in the sample also encode this CDR3. The chain links TRBV18 to TRBJ1-1; 8 positions match TRBD1. V was clipped by 3 bases and J by 1 base; unmatched bases: 4. CDR1 is KGHSH and CDR2 is LQKENI in the germline V gene. This CDR3 has 15 residues. This chain's CDR3 is CASSPRQGANTEAFF. Here the CDR3 DNA reads TGTGCCAGCTCACCCCGGCAGGGGGCGAACACTGAAGCTTTCTTT.

This CDR3 is CASSFALRTGRFF. CDR3 DNA sequence: TGTGCCAGCAGCTTTGCTCTAAGGACAGGTCGGTTCTTC. This sequence joins TRBV12-1 and TRBJ2-1; the table's TRBD1 call for D was not verified on the DNA. TRBV12-1 constitutes a pseudogene. CDR3 length: 13 residues.

This clone showed up just a few times. The rearrangement links TRBV6-1 to TRBJ2-7; D possibly corresponds to TRBD1 (5 bases). CDR3 length: 15 amino acids. Trimming took 1 base from V and 0 from J, leaving 10 bases between them. Per germline, CDR1 MNHNS and CDR2 SASEGT. CDR3 sequence reads: CASSEVRGLSYEQYF. The CDR3 DNA reads as TGTGCCAGCAGTGAAGTAAGGGGCCTCTCCTACGAGCAGTACTTC.

The CDR3 nucleotides read TGCGCCAGCGTGGCTTATTTTAACACCGGGGAGCTGTTTTTT. Protein: CASVAYFNTGELFF. The chain links TRBV5-1 to TRBJ2-2; D unclear. The CDR3 is made up of 14 amino acids. Germline CDR1 is SGHRS and CDR2 is YFSETQ. Trimming stripped 7 bases from V and 2 bases from J, with 12 bases between.

This sequence joins TRBV19 and TRBJ2-3; 7 bases match TRBD1. CDR3 length: 13 amino acids. Germline V gene sequence: CDR1 LNHDA, CDR2 SQIVND (reference sequence). Losses at the gene ends were 5 bases for V and 7 bases for J; bases not matched to a gene: 6. DNA for the CDR3: TGTGCCAGTAGTTATGGGGGACAGAATACGCAGTATTTT. Protein product: CASSYGGQNTQYF.

The chain is built from TRBV20-1 and TRBJ1-5; D is ambiguous. CDR1 is DFQATT, CDR2 SNEGSKA, per germline (reference sequence). Trimming took off 3 bases at V and 12 bases at J, with 12 bases between the two ends. This CDR3 contains 11 residues. In DNA form, the CDR3 reads TGCAGTGCTAGGACTCTCAGTCTCCAGCATTTT. This translates into CSARTLSLQHF.

The CDR3 loop reads CSARALDSQYF. In DNA, the CDR3 is TGCAGTGCTAGAGCACTAGATTCCCAGTACTTC. The chain has TRBV20-1 and TRBJ2-5; perhaps TRBD2 as D (5 bases). The CDR3 runs to 11 residues. The germline V gene encodes CDR1 DFQATT and CDR2 SNEGSKA (reference sequence). V gave up 1 base and J gave up 9 bases, with 9 bases separating them.

The V gene is TRBV5-1, the J gene TRBJ2-3; D possibly corresponds to TRBD1 (6 bases). The germline CDR1 and CDR2 sequences are SGHRS and YFSETQ. Trimming cost V 6 bases and J 0 bases, with 14 bases left between them. This CDR3 has 15 residues. The CDR3 spells CASIPTGHSTDTQYF. CDR3 sequence (DNA): TGCGCCAGCATTCCAACGGGACACAGCACAGATACGCAGTATTTT.

The chain combines TRBV6-5 with TRBJ2-7, with D possibly being TRBD2 (6 bases). There are 16 residues in the CDR3. Germline V lookup: CDR1 MNHEY, CDR2 SVGAGI. With 1 base removed from V and 2 bases from J, the gap between germline ends came to 15 bases. The DNA of the CDR3 is TGTGCCAGCAGTTACTTGGGACTGGACGATCCCTACGAGCAGTACTTC. Residues: CASSYLGLDDPYEQYF.

The genes are TRBV27 and TRBJ1-1; D may be TRBD1 (6 bases). V dropped 3 bases and J dropped 0 bases, with 11 bases sitting between them. Germline CDR1 reads MNHEY; CDR2 reads SMNVEV (reference sequence). The CDR3 spans 15 residues. Written as DNA, the CDR3 is TGTGCCAGCAGTTTCCTCAGGGGCCTGAACACTGAAGCTTTCTTT. Translating it yields CASSFLRGLNTEAFF.

V is TRBV5-1 and J is TRBJ2-1; 11 bases are shared with TRBD1. With V trimmed by 4 bases and J by 9 bases, 6 bases remained unmatched. The CDR3 has 14 amino acids. Looked up from germline, CDR1 is SGHRS and CDR2 is YFSETQ. The CDR3 DNA reads as TGCGCCAGCAGCGCCGGGACAGGGGGTAGTGAGCAGTTCTTC. Amino acids: CASSAGTGGSEQFF.

The genes are TRBV19 and TRBJ2-2; perhaps TRBD2 as D (6 bases). The germline V and J ends were trimmed by 4 bases and 1 base, with 13 bases remaining between them. The CDR3 is 16 amino acids. Germline CDR1 reads LNHDA; CDR2 reads SQIVND (reference sequence). The CDR3 region is CASSSGDWVNTGELFF. CDR3 DNA: TGTGCCAGTAGTAGCGGGGATTGGGTGAACACCGGGGAGCTGTTTTTT.